A single sample is the source of the 32 T cell receptor beta chains below, sequenced in a study of shared clonotypes between healthy human individuals. Using immunoSEQ multiplex PCR, the repertoire was profiled, and TCRdb retains in-frame clones only, with some absent. The sample lists over a million clones, about 96% occurring once. What was sequenced was naive CD4+ T cells sorted from blood. Subset specified: CD45RA+ positively selected. Receptors originate from a man aged 30-40 years in good health.

The V call is TRBV19, the J call TRBJ2-3, with D perhaps given as TRBD1 or TRBD2 (10 bases each). Germline V CDR1 and CDR2: LNHDA, SQIVND (reference sequence). Trimming left V 6 bases short and J 8 bases short, with 33 bases between. This CDR3 spans 19 amino acids. CDR3 nucleotides: TGTGCCAGTAGCACGGGACAGGGGCGGTCTAGCGGGAGCTTGCGTACGCAGTATTTT. It encodes CASSTGQGRSSGSLRTQYF.

The chain links TRBV5-4 to TRBJ2-5; 9 positions agree with TRBD1. The germline CDR1 and CDR2 sequences are SGHNT and YYREEE (reference sequence). This CDR3 region has 15 residues. V shed 5 bases and J 5 bases; nucleotides not matched to a gene: 10. In DNA, the CDR3 is TGTGCCAGCAGTAGGAAGACAGGGGGACGGGAGACCCAGTACTTC. This sequence encodes CASSRKTGGRETQYF.

The chain has TRBV5-1 and TRBJ2-7; 10 nucleotides line up with TRBD2. The CDR3 is 16 amino acids. Trimming cost V 0 bases and J 3 bases; bases outside gene matches: 6. Germline V gene data show CDR1 as SGHRS and CDR2 as YFSETQ. CDR3 coding DNA: TGCGCCAGCAGCTTGGGGACTAGCGGATGGGGCTACGAGCAGTACTTC. It codes for CASSLGTSGWGYEQYF.

The genes are TRBV5-4 and TRBJ2-1, with D maybe TRBD1 (5 bases). The CDR3 loop spans 13 amino acids. Germline CDR1 SGHNT, CDR2 YYREEE (reference sequence). V was shortened by 6 bases and J by 9 bases, with 16 bases between the two germline ends. The CDR3 reads CASTHAHQGEQFF. Written as DNA, the CDR3 is TGTGCCAGCACCCATGCTCACCAGGGTGAGCAGTTCTTC.

About this clone itself: Other DNA sequences within the sample encode an identical CDR3. This chain links TRBV7-6 with TRBJ2-2, with 7 bases aligning to TRBD1. From germline, CDR1 is SGHVS and CDR2 FNYEAQ. The V segment lost 5 bases and the J segment 2 bases; nucleotides outside the gene matches: 5. The CDR3 sequence is 15 residues long. The CDR3 region is CASSRTGSNTGELFF. CDR3 sequence (DNA): TGTGCCAGCAGCCGGACAGGCTCCAACACCGGGGAGCTGTTTTTT.

CDR3 sequence: CASRETIGTSGAKNTGELFF. The CDR3 nucleotides read TGTGCCAGCAGGGAAACTATCGGGACTAGCGGGGCTAAGAACACCGGGGAGCTGTTTTTT. This sequence joins TRBV6-1 and TRBJ2-2; 13 nucleotides align to TRBD2. The J segment lost 1 base and the V segment lost 6 bases, leaving 14 bases of the junction unmatched. The CDR3 is 20 amino acids. The germline gives CDR1 MNHNS, CDR2 SASEGT.

The gene calls are TRBV6-5 and TRBJ2-1, with D perhaps matching TRBD1 (6 bases). Germline CDR1 MNHEY, CDR2 SVGAGI. The CDR3 spans 15 residues. V was pared by 6 bases and J by 4 bases, with 16 bases between. The CDR3 DNA reads TGTGCCAGCAGCTACACAGGGCGGTCGTACAATGAGCAGTTCTTC. Translating gives CASSYTGRSYNEQFF.

The J gene is TRBJ1-3, the V gene TRBV28; no clear D. Germline V gives CDR1 MDHEN, CDR2 SYDVKM. Trimming took off 3 bases at V and 0 bases at J, with 18 bases between the two ends. The CDR3 covers 18 residues. The CDR3 DNA follows: TGTGCCAGCAGTTTCGGGTCTGGACGGGCCTCCTCTGGAAACACCATATATTTT. This codes for CASSFGSGRASSGNTIYF.

The chain combines TRBV5-4 with TRBJ2-5, with 10 bases aligning to TRBD2. The length of the CDR3 is 17 residues. After removal of 0 bases from V and 7 bases from J, the junction contained 12 bases not matched to a gene. Germline V gene lookup returns CDR1 SGHNT and CDR2 YYREEE (reference sequence). The CDR3 sequence is CASSLALAGVRSGTQYF. The DNA for the CDR3 is TGTGCCAGCAGCTTGGCGCTAGCGGGAGTACGTTCCGGGACCCAGTACTTC.

The chain has TRBV18 and TRBJ2-5; 9 bases are shared with TRBD1. With V trimmed by 3 bases and J by 9 bases, 11 bases remained unmatched. The CDR3 runs to 15 residues. CDR1 is KGHSH, CDR2 LQKENI, per germline. The CDR3 here is CASSPWDRDKGAQYF. The DNA of the CDR3 is TGTGCCAGCTCACCCTGGGACAGGGACAAAGGGGCCCAGTACTTC.

The chain has TRBV18 and TRBJ2-7; D is perhaps TRBD2 (6 bases). Trimming removed 5 bases at V and 2 bases at J, with 25 bases between. The CDR3 runs 18 residues. CDR1 is KGHSH and CDR2 is LQKENI in the germline V gene. The CDR3 here is CASSTTLGAGRFAYEQYF. The CDR3 bases are TGTGCCAGCTCAACCACCCTGGGAGCAGGGAGGTTCGCCTACGAGCAGTACTTC.

The chain is built from TRBV11-2 and TRBJ2-1, with 12 bases matching TRBD2. The CDR3 is 17 amino acids. From germline, CDR1 is SGHAT and CDR2 FQNNGV. V gave up 1 base and J gave up 3 bases; unmatched junction bases: 4. CDR3 in amino acids: CASSLGLAGELYNEQFF. The CDR3 DNA reads TGTGCCAGCAGCTTAGGACTAGCGGGAGAACTCTACAATGAGCAGTTCTTC. Supplemented by reference TRBV11-2 and TRBJ2-1, the full variable domain reads EAGVAQSPRYKIIEKRQSVAFWCNPISGHATLYWYQQILGQGPKLLIQFQNNGVVDDSQLPKDRFSAERLKGVDSTLKIQPAKLEDSAVYLCASSLGLAGELYNEQFFGPGTRLTVL.

This sequence joins TRBV4-1 and TRBJ2-3; maybe TRBD1 (5 bases). V shed 7 bases and J shed 1 base, with 21 bases lying between them. Germline V gene lookup returns CDR1 MGHRA and CDR2 YSYEKL. This CDR3 has 17 amino acids. CDR3 sequence: CASNTHLITGRTDTQYF. The CDR3 DNA sequence: TGCGCCAGCAATACCCATTTGATTACAGGCCGCACAGATACGCAGTATTTT.

The chain links TRBV29-1 to TRBJ1-2; D is possibly TRBD1 (5 bases). The CDR3 extends over 13 amino acids. The V gene's germline CDR1 is SQVTM and CDR2 ANQGSEA. The ends were cut back, 7 bases at V and 7 bases at J, with 19 bases in the middle. The CDR3 here is CSAKPRAGPGYTF. The CDR3 region has the DNA TGCAGCGCCAAACCCCGGGCAGGGCCTGGCTACACCTTC.

The chain combines TRBV11-1 with TRBJ1-4; D uncertain. Germline assignment: CDR1 SGHAT and CDR2 FQDESV (reference sequence). V lost 5 bases and J lost 3, with 10 bases in between. The CDR3 has 14 residues. The CDR3 is CASSPRVANEKLFF. CDR3 DNA sequence: TGTGCCAGCAGCCCGAGGGTGGCTAATGAAAAACTGTTTTTT. The full variable domain, with the rest looked up from reference TRBV11-1 and TRBJ1-4, is EAEVAQSPRYKITEKSQAVAFWCDPISGHATLYWYRQILGQGPELLVQFQDESVVDDSQLPKDRFSAERLKGVDSTLKIQPAELGDSAMYLCASSPRVANEKLFFGSGTQLSVL.

The V gene is TRBV29-1, the J gene TRBJ2-7; 10 bases agree with TRBD2. V gave up 6 bases and J gave up 4 bases; unmatched junction bases: 6. This CDR3 has 13 residues. CDR1 SQVTM and CDR2 ANQGSEA come from the germline V gene. Here the CDR3 reads CSVRGTSVYEQYF. The CDR3 DNA sequence: TGCAGCGTCAGGGGGACTAGCGTTTACGAGCAGTACTTC.

CDR3 coding DNA: TGCGCCAGCAGTGAGTTGGACCGTGAGGGTGAAAAACTGTTTTTT. Protein product: CASSELDREGEKLFF. This chain links TRBV10-2 with TRBJ1-4, with no clear D. The V gene's germline CDR1 is WSHSY and CDR2 SAAADI. CDR3 length equals 15 residues. V was cut by 1 base and J by 7 bases, with 13 bases left in between.

The V gene is TRBV4-2, the J gene TRBJ1-3; D might be TRBD1 (5 bases). Looked up from germline, CDR1 is LGHNA and CDR2 is YNFKEQ. V lost 5 bases and J 0 bases, leaving 14 bases between the germline ends. The CDR3 has 16 amino acids. The chain's CDR3 is CASSTLGTLSGNTIYF. The CDR3 nucleotides are TGTGCCAGCAGCACACTCGGGACTCTCTCTGGAAACACCATATATTTT.

J is TRBJ1-2 and V is TRBV7-9, with 9 positions matching TRBD1. Per the germline V gene, CDR1 is SEHNR and CDR2 is FQNEAQ (reference sequence). J was trimmed by 6 bases and V by 0 bases; bases with no gene match: 17. The CDR3 totals 19 residues. The CDR3 loop is CASSLALGTGILKPHGYTF. The CDR3 nucleotides read TGTGCCAGCAGCTTAGCCCTGGGGACAGGGATCCTGAAACCTCATGGCTACACCTTC.

Concerning this clone: At the DNA level, this CDR3 is encoded by other sequences in the same sample as well. DNA of the CDR3: TGTGCCAGCAGCTTAACTAGCGGGAGTGAGCAGTACTTC. It translates to CASSLTSGSEQYF. V is TRBV7-9 and J is TRBJ2-7; 11 bases align to TRBD2. The junction had 1 base not matched to a gene; V was cut back by 2 bases and J by 7 bases. The CDR3 totals 13 residues. Germline V gene data show CDR1 as SEHNR and CDR2 as FQNEAQ (reference sequence). The whole variable domain, remainder taken from reference TRBV7-9 and TRBJ2-7, is DTGVSQNPRHKITKRGQNVTFRCDPISEHNRLYWYRQTLGQGPEFLTYFQNEAQLEKSRLLSDRFSAERPKGSFSTLEIQRTEQGDSAMYLCASSLTSGSEQYFGPGTRLTVT.

The sample holds one count of this clone. The chain is built from TRBV6-1 and TRBJ2-2; TRBD1 matches at 10 bases. Trimming at V came to 11 bases and at J to 6 bases, leaving 6 bases not matched to a gene. The CDR3 contains 13 residues. Per germline, CDR1 MNHNS and CDR2 SASEGT. CDR3 DNA sequence: TGTGCCGGGACAGGGGTTTACGCCGGGGAGCTGTTTTTT. Translating gives CAGTGVYAGELFF.

This sequence joins TRBV2 and TRBJ2-2; the D gene is possibly TRBD1 (6 bases). V was pared by 7 bases and J by 4 bases, with 16 bases between. The CDR3 contains 15 residues. From germline, CDR1 is SNHLY and CDR2 FYNNEI. DNA of the CDR3: TGTGCCAGCATTACCGGGACAACTTTCACCGGGGAGCTGTTTTTT. It yields the protein CASITGTTFTGELFF.

The rearrangement links TRBV4-3 to TRBJ1-2; D uncertain. V shed 0 bases and J shed 3 bases, with 8 bases lying between them. CDR1 is LGHNA, CDR2 YSLEER, per germline. This CDR3 is built from 14 residues. In DNA form, the CDR3 reads TGCGCCAGCAGCCAAGATCGGAGGTACTATGGCTACACCTTC. This gives the protein CASSQDRRYYGYTF.

The chain couples TRBV4-1 to TRBJ2-5, with TRBD2 matching over 16 bases. The J segment lost 4 bases and the V segment lost 2 bases, leaving 13 bases of the junction unmatched. CDR3 size: 20 residues. Germline CDR1 is MGHRA and CDR2 is YSYEKL. The CDR3: CASSQPQGLAGGRWGETQYF. The CDR3 nucleotides are TGCGCCAGCAGCCAACCCCAGGGACTAGCGGGAGGGCGGTGGGGAGAGACCCAGTACTTC.

J is TRBJ2-2 and V is TRBV5-1; 11 bases map to TRBD2. The CDR3 has 16 residues. Looked up from germline, CDR1 is SGHRS and CDR2 is YFSETQ. V dropped 4 bases and J dropped 7; count of bases not matched to a gene: 9. The CDR3 DNA is TGCGCCAGCAGCACCACTAGCGGGAGAGCCGTCGGGGAGCTGTTTTTT. Translating gives CASSTTSGRAVGELFF.

V is TRBV7-2 and J is TRBJ1-4; D gene ambiguous. The germline V and J ends were trimmed by 1 base and 2 bases, with 2 bases remaining between them. CDR1 is SGHTA, CDR2 FQGNSA, per germline. This CDR3 has 13 residues. In DNA form, the CDR3 reads TGTGCCAGCAGCTTAGTGACTAATGAAAAACTGTTTTTT. Translated, it gives CASSLVTNEKLFF.

The V call is TRBV25-1, the J call TRBJ2-5; 9 nucleotides align to TRBD1. Looked up from germline, CDR1 is MGHDK and CDR2 is SYGVNS. After removal of 3 bases from V and 5 bases from J, the junction contained 7 bases not matched to a gene. The CDR3 runs 15 residues. The CDR3 protein is CASSDLGTGRETQYF. The CDR3 region has the DNA TGTGCCAGCAGTGACCTTGGGACAGGGCGGGAGACCCAGTACTTC.

The gene calls are TRBV28 and TRBJ2-5; D is possibly TRBD1 or TRBD2 (5 bases each). The CDR3 totals 15 residues. Germline loops: CDR1 MDHEN, CDR2 SYDVKM. The V end lost 5 bases, the J end lost 4 bases, and 17 bases lay between the germline ends. CDR3 nucleotide sequence: TGTGCCAGCAGTACGCCCGGGGATGGGGGAGAGACCCAGTACTTC. Translated, it gives CASSTPGDGGETQYF.

The chain couples TRBV5-1 to TRBJ2-6; 7 bases agree with TRBD1. The CDR3 contains 15 residues. In germline, CDR1 is SGHRS, CDR2 YFSETQ. V lost 4 bases, J lost 2 bases, and 3 bases stayed unmatched. The CDR3 nucleotides read TGCGCCAGCAGCCAGCAGGGGGCTGGGGCCAACGTCCTGACTTTC. Residues: CASSQQGAGANVLTF.

This chain joins TRBV4-3 and TRBJ1-1; TRBD1 matches 7 bases. Trimming cost V 1 base and J 3 bases; bases outside gene matches: 2. Germline CDR1 and CDR2: LGHNA and YSLEER. This CDR3 spans 14 amino acids. CDR3 coding DNA: TGCGCCAGCAGCCAAGGAGACAGGGACACTGAAGCTTTCTTT. Translated, it gives CASSQGDRDTEAFF.

This clone appeared once. J is TRBJ1-1 and V is TRBV28; maybe TRBD1 (6 bases). Germline V gene data show CDR1 as MDHEN and CDR2 as SYDVKM. There are 14 residues in the CDR3. The V end was cut by 5 bases, the J end by 2 bases, with 12 bases between. The CDR3 DNA sequence: TGTGCCAGCAGTGGGGAGACAGGCAACACTGAAGCTTTCTTT. Translation: CASSGETGNTEAFF.

The chain is built from TRBV7-9 and TRBJ2-2, with 11 bases aligning to TRBD2. With V trimmed by 6 bases and J by 4 bases, 13 bases remained unmatched. Germline V CDR1 and CDR2: SEHNR, FQNEAQ (reference sequence). This CDR3 has 18 amino acids. The CDR3 sequence: CASSLFPLGLAVTGELFF. The CDR3 region has the DNA TGTGCCAGCAGTCTGTTCCCGCTGGGACTAGCGGTCACCGGGGAGCTGTTTTTT.